This paragraph covers one T cell receptor (beta chain) sequence. What it recognizes is unknown. TCR beta CDR3 region amplification was performed from RNA transcripts. During a first-round RT-PCR of the TCR CDR3, the HTBI primer set was used. TCRdb analysed the multiplex PCR reads with MiXCR anew, one entry per CDR3 protein. The sample lists roughly 840,000 distinct CDR3 sequences, 35% to 45% seen once, with 8.9% in the top ten. These data come from a study of T cells in Graves' hyperthyroidism and ophthalmopathy. Study results and limitations: Blood also carried most thyroid clonotypes expanded above 0.001. The model made its ophthalmopathy prediction, and onset followed a median about 6 months later.

Participants, patients aged 18 to 65, had newly diagnosed hyperthyroidism with a duration under 2 months. Clinical symptoms, serum thyroxine, TRAb, thyroid ultrasound and orbital computed tomography informed diagnoses. This sequence originates from a man between 18 and 29 years old with Graves' hyperthyroidism. The material sequenced was blood.

CDR3 region: CASSTRAPESETQYF. CDR3 nucleotides: TGTGCCAGCAGTACCCGGGCCCCAGAGAGCGAGACCCAGTACTTC. The chain has TRBV2 and TRBJ2-5; D uncertain. CDR1 and CDR2 (germline): SNHLY, FYNNEI. The V gene lost 5 bases and the J gene lost 5 bases, with 18 bases spanning the gap. The CDR3 has 15 residues.